This T cell receptor (beta chain) was sequenced during a study of blood T cell repertoires in COVID-19. The wider study: From T cells, B-cell-depleted T cells, or PBMCs came the material, which was cDNA or gDNA.

This table comes from immunoSEQ multiplex PCR, and its TCRdb copy is limited to in-frame clones, with some not included. The repertoire consists of hundreds of thousands of clones, with 85% occurring once and the leading ten covering 3% to 4.5%. V was shortened by 7 bases and J by 8 bases, with 14 bases between the two germline ends. This CDR3 has 12 amino acids. Germline CDR1 SGHAT, CDR2 FQNNGV. Sequencing was performed on peripheral blood. This TCR derives from a woman aged 18-29 years with acute or convalescent COVID-19. The chain carries TRBV11-2 and TRBJ1-2; possible D gene TRBD1, 5 bases. This CDR3 reads CASIPSGEGYTF. In DNA form, the CDR3 reads TGTGCCAGCATCCCGTCGGGGGAGGGCTACACCTTC. The full variable domain, its missing parts supplied by reference TRBV11-2 and TRBJ1-2, is EAGVAQSPRYKIIEKRQSVAFWCNPISGHATLYWYQQILGQGPKLLIQFQNNGVVDDSQLPKDRFSAERLKGVDSTLKIQPAKLEDSAVYLCASIPSGEGYTFGSGTRLTVV.